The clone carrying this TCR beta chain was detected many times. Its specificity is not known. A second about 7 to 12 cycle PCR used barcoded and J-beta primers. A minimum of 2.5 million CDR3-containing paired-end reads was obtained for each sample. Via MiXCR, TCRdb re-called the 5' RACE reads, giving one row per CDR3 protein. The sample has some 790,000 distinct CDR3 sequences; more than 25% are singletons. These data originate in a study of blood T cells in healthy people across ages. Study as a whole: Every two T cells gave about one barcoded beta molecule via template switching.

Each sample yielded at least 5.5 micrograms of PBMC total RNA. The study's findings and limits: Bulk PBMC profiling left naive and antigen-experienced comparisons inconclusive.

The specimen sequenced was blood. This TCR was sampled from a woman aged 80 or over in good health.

CDR3 DNA sequence: TGCAGTGCTAAATCACCCAGCGGGGGGGCGGGAAATGAGCAGTTCTTC. The encoded protein is CSAKSPSGGAGNEQFF. This rearrangement joins TRBV20-1 to TRBJ2-1; TRBD2 agrees at 10 bases. This CDR3 comprises 16 residues. J gave up 7 bases and V 4 bases, and 13 bases lay outside the gene matches. The germline CDR1 and CDR2 sequences are DFQATT and SNEGSKA (reference sequence).